Listed below are T cell receptor beta chains from one sample, sequenced in a study of beta chain features in type 1 diabetes. Assay: immunoSEQ multiplex PCR; the TCRdb copy retains only in-frame clones and omits some. Of hundreds of thousands of clones in the sample, around 15% are singletons; the top ten hold about 0.093%. The sequenced sample consisted of naive CD4+ T cells from blood. The source of these receptors is a man aged 18 to 30 in good health. Both conserved end residues are part of each CDR3. A D gene is named only where the DNA matches it firmly. Clone sizes are given selectively: once, few, many, or a class where the clone is expanded.

clone_size,v_call,d_call,j_call,cdr3_nt,cdr3_aa
.,TRBV28,.,TRBJ2-4,TGTGCCAGCAGCGCAGCCGCCGGACAGCCGAAAAACATTCAGTACTTC,CASSAAAGQPKNIQYF
few,TRBV2,TRBD1,TRBJ2-1,TGTGCCAGCAGTGAATTCCAACAGGGGGCGGTTGAGCAGTTCTTC,CASSEFQQGAVEQFF
few,TRBV2,.,TRBJ2-2,TGTGCCAGCAGTGATCACCGGGTCACCGGGGAGCTGTTTTTT,CASSDHRVTGELFF
.,TRBV7-9,TRBD2,TRBJ2-5,TGTGCCAGCAGCCTAACGGGCGGGAGGATGGAGACCCAGTACTTC,CASSLTGGRMETQYF
.,TRBV18,.,TRBJ1-5,TGTGCCAGCTCACCACCGGGTGGAGGGCAGCCCCAGCATTTT,CASSPPGGGQPQHF
.,TRBV5-1,TRBD2,TRBJ2-7,TGCGCCAGCAGCTTGGCAGCAGGGAGGGAACTCTACGAGCAGTACTTC,CASSLAAGRELYEQYF
few,TRBV4-1,.,TRBJ1-2,TGCGCCAGCAGCCAAAAAGATCGGGAGTATGGCTACACCTTC,CASSQKDREYGYTF
few,TRBV10-3,.,TRBJ2-7,TGTGCCATCAGGCAGGGGGAGGACTACGAGCAGTACTTC,CAIRQGEDYEQYF
few,TRBV28,.,TRBJ2-2,TGTGCCAGCTACGCCGGGGCAATAAGCCGGGAGCTGTTTTTT,CASYAGAISRELFF
many,TRBV7-9,.,TRBJ1-4,TGTGCCAGCAGCACCCATGAAAAACTGTTTTTT,CASSTHEKLFF
few,TRBV6-1,TRBD1,TRBJ1-5,TGTGCCAGCATCCGTACAGGGGGCACGGGTCAGCCCCAGCATTTT,CASIRTGGTGQPQHF
few,TRBV19,.,TRBJ2-1,TGTGCCAGTAGTCGACAGGTTGGCTCCTACAATGAGCAGTTCTTC,CASSRQVGSYNEQFF
.,TRBV4-3,TRBD1,TRBJ2-5,TGCGCCAGCAGCCAACTGACAGGGCGAGAAAAGGTTTTAGAGACCCAGTACTTC,CASSQLTGREKVLETQYF
.,TRBV10-3,TRBD2,TRBJ2-3,TGTGCCATCAGTGACCCCCACGGACTAGCGGGGGGGCTTAGCACAGATACGCAGTATTTT,CAISDPHGLAGGLSTDTQYF
few,TRBV28,TRBD2,TRBJ2-5,TGTGCCAGCAGATCTAGCGGTCAAGAGACCCAGTACTTC,CASRSSGQETQYF
.,TRBV28,.,TRBJ1-2,TGTGCCAGCAGACTCAGCACCACGATTTATGGCTACACCTTC,CASRLSTTIYGYTF
few,TRBV2,.,TRBJ2-5,TGTGCCAGCAGTGAACAGGGGACCCACCAAGAGACCCAGTACTTC,CASSEQGTHQETQYF
few,TRBV7-2,.,TRBJ2-2,TGTGCCAGCAGCTCCCAGGGCCGGACTTACACCGGGGAGCTGTTTTTT,CASSSQGRTYTGELFF
.,TRBV7-3,.,TRBJ2-1,TGTGCCAGCAGCTTAGACAGGCTGGCGGGTGAGCAGTTCTTC,CASSLDRLAGEQFF
few,TRBV11-1,.,TRBJ2-7,TGTGCCAGCAGCTTACGGCGTGGCGGCTACGAGCAGTACTTC,CASSLRRGGYEQYF
.,TRBV27,.,TRBJ1-1,TGTGCCAGCAGTTTAAGGGCTATGAACACTGAAGCTTTCTTT,CASSLRAMNTEAFF
.,TRBV9,TRBD1,TRBJ2-7,TGTGCCAGCAGCGTAGCTAGGACAGGGGAGTACGAGCAGTACTTC,CASSVARTGEYEQYF
.,TRBV7-9,TRBD1,TRBJ2-7,TGTGCCAGCAGCGCCCGGGACAGGGCGTCCGAGCAGTACTTC,CASSARDRASEQYF
.,TRBV7-3,.,TRBJ1-2,TGTGCCAGCAGCTTAATGGGCCGAATAAGGGGCTACACCTTC,CASSLMGRIRGYTF
.,TRBV27,.,TRBJ2-5,TGTGCCAGCAGTTTATCCTATGACAGGACTCGACGAGAGACCCAGTACTTC,CASSLSYDRTRRETQYF
.,TRBV7-2,.,TRBJ2-1,TGTGCCAGCAGCTTATTCACTTATGGGGGCGATGAGCAGTTCTTC,CASSLFTYGGDEQFF
.,TRBV7-2,.,TRBJ2-7,TGTGCCAGCAGCTTAGGAGTCTACGAGCAGTACTTC,CASSLGVYEQYF
.,TRBV6-1,.,TRBJ2-7,TGTGCCAGCAGCCTTGGACTTATCGAGCAGTACTTC,CASSLGLIEQYF
.,TRBV5-1,.,TRBJ1-1,TGCGCCAGCAACCGTCAGGAGAACACTGAAGCTTTCTTT,CASNRQENTEAFF